This T cell receptor (beta chain) was identified during a study of blood T cell repertoires in COVID-19. Study overall: T cells, B-cell-depleted T cells, or PBMCs provided the cDNA or gDNA that served as material.

This clone was recorded once. Authors' processing steps: Counts of nucleated cells, estimated from reference gene primer amplification, were obtained. Sequenced by immunoSEQ multiplex PCR; TCRdb stores in-frame clones only, minus some. Clonal size and the V and J genes are those of that table, whereas D and trimming came from the DNA. The profile shows some 70,000 clones, just over 85% of them singletons. The CDR3 covers 16 residues. The sample consisted of peripheral blood. The sequence was obtained from a man aged 30 to 39 with acute or convalescent COVID-19. J is TRBJ2-7 and V is TRBV21-1; the tabulated D call, TRBD2, remains unverified against the DNA. TRBV21-1 is listed as a pseudogene. The CDR3 DNA reads as TGTGCCAGCCACAAGCGGACTAGCGGGAGTTTACACGAGCAGTACTTC. It codes for CASHKRTSGSLHEQYF.